This T cell receptor beta chain was retrieved from a study of blood T cell repertoires in COVID-19. Turning to the study itself: Acute-phase and convalescent COVID-19 samples originated in the United States, Italy and Spain. The cDNA or gDNA used as material had been derived from T cells, B-cell-depleted T cells, or PBMCs.

Only in-frame clones appear in the TCRdb table, and some are missing; sequencing was by immunoSEQ multiplex PCR. The sample yields nearly 350,000 clones, around nine tenths seen once. The source of this sequence is a woman in her 70s with COVID-19, enrolled during active disease. Material for sequencing was peripheral blood.

The DNA for the CDR3 is TGTGCCAGCAGTTTAGGGGGGTTCTATGGCTACACCTTC. This sequence encodes CASSLGGFYGYTF. The chain joins TRBV27 to TRBJ1-2, with D maybe TRBD1 (5 bases). CDR1 and CDR2 from the germline V gene are MNHEY and SMNVEV (reference sequence). Between the trimmed V and J ends, which lost 2 bases and 4 bases, there was a span of 8 bases. There are 13 residues in the CDR3.